These 27 T cell receptor beta chains share one sample of origin, sequenced in a study of shared clonotypes between healthy human individuals. This table comes from immunoSEQ multiplex PCR, and its TCRdb copy is limited to in-frame clones, with some not included. Of over 400,000 clones listed, over 70% are singletons. Sequenced input: PBMCs. These TCRs come from a woman aged 35 to 49 in good health. Some clones in this sample may be carry-over from other donors' samples.

With regard to this clone: This sequence is one base from a far larger clone and is likely a read error. This specimen includes other DNA sequences encoding the same CDR3. This chain uses TRBV30 with TRBJ2-3; D ambiguous. The CDR3 consists of 12 residues. V lost 7 bases, J lost 8 bases, and 16 bases lay in between. The V gene's germline CDR1 is GTSNPN and CDR2 SVGIG (reference sequence). The CDR3: CASTWAHSTQYF. CDR3 sequence (DNA): TGTGCCTCCACCTGGGCCCACTCTACGCAGTATTTT.

This clone was seen a few times. The rearrangement links TRBV25-1 to TRBJ2-1; D not certain. V was trimmed by 3 bases and J by 8 bases, leaving 2 bases between them. Germline CDR1 MGHDK, CDR2 SYGVNS. The length of the CDR3 is 10 residues. The CDR3 here is CASSEYEQFF. CDR3 in DNA: TGTGCCAGCAGTGAGTATGAGCAGTTCTTC.

The chain has TRBV13 and TRBJ1-1; 9 nucleotides line up with TRBD1. V trimming: 5 bases; J trimming: 2 bases; junction bases outside the gene matches: 6. In germline, CDR1 is PRHDT, CDR2 FYEKMQ (reference sequence). CDR3 length: 15 residues. The CDR3 coding sequence is TGTGCCAGCAGCCTCCGGGACAGGGTAAACACTGAAGCTTTCTTT. Amino acids: CASSLRDRVNTEAFF.

The V gene is TRBV5-5, the J gene TRBJ1-5; D remains ambiguous. V was shortened by 3 bases and J by 0 bases, with 22 bases between the two germline ends. Germline V gene sequence: CDR1 SGHKS, CDR2 YYEKEE (reference sequence). The CDR3 runs 19 residues. CDR3 DNA sequence: TGTGCCAGCAGCTGCGGGCGGATCGGGCCCCTTTATAGCAATCAGCCCCAGCATTTT. Its translation: CASSCGRIGPLYSNQPQHF.

The V call is TRBV10-1, the J call TRBJ2-5, with D perhaps given as TRBD1 or TRBD2 (5 bases each). V was cut by 9 bases and J by 5 bases, with 16 bases left in between. Germline V gene lookup returns CDR1 WNHNN and CDR2 SYGVQD (reference sequence). The CDR3 extends over 13 amino acids. This chain's CDR3 is CASQRDLRETQYF. In DNA form, the CDR3 reads TGCGCCAGTCAACGGGACCTGCGGGAGACCCAGTACTTC.

This chain joins TRBV30 and TRBJ2-2; weak D call: TRBD2 (6 bases). The CDR3 has 14 residues. Germline V gene sequence: CDR1 GTSNPN, CDR2 SVGIG (reference sequence). Between the trimmed V and J ends, which lost 3 bases and 8 bases, there was a span of 16 bases. The CDR3 loop is CAWRERLVSGELFF. The CDR3, as DNA: TGTGCCTGGAGGGAGAGACTAGTATCTGGGGAGCTGTTTTTT. The full variable domain, rest sourced from reference TRBV30 and TRBJ2-2, is SQTIHQWPATLVQPVGSPLSLECTVEGTSNPNLYWYRQAAGRGLQLLFYSVGIGQISSEVPQNLSASRPQDRQFILSSKKLLLSDSGFYLCAWRERLVSGELFFGEGSRLTVL.

The rearrangement joins TRBV4-3 to TRBJ1-4; D is unclear. Deletions cut 5 bases from V and 0 bases from J, with 22 bases between. The CDR3 spans 19 residues. Per the germline V gene, CDR1 is LGHNA and CDR2 is YSLEER. This CDR3 is CASSGERIEKATTNEKLFF. DNA of the CDR3: TGCGCCAGCAGCGGCGAAAGGATCGAAAAAGCAACAACTAATGAAAAACTGTTTTTT.

The rearrangement joins TRBV13 to TRBJ1-2; 7 bases map to TRBD1. V trimming: 3 bases; J trimming: 6 bases; junction bases outside the gene matches: 7. The CDR3 covers 14 residues. The germline V gene encodes CDR1 PRHDT and CDR2 FYEKMQ (reference sequence). CDR3 in DNA: TGTGCCAGCAGCTTGGGACAGTCCGTCCATGGCTACACCTTC. This translates into CASSLGQSVHGYTF.

To note about this clone: Other nucleotide sequences from this sample produce the same CDR3. This chain uses TRBV27 with TRBJ2-7; perhaps D is TRBD1 or TRBD2 (5 bases each). CDR1 is MNHEY and CDR2 is SMNVEV in the germline V gene (reference sequence). Trimming took 2 bases from V and 3 from J, leaving 11 bases between them. The CDR3 covers 14 residues. The CDR3 spells CASSLGGRSYEQYF. The CDR3 region has the DNA TGTGCCAGCAGTTTAGGGGGACGGAGCTACGAGCAGTACTTC.

For this clone: This sequence is one base from a far larger clone and is likely a read error. The chain uses TRBV28 and TRBJ1-2; D unclear. The V gene's germline CDR1 is MDHEN and CDR2 SYDVKM. V dropped 7 bases and J dropped 4 bases, with 19 bases sitting between them. The CDR3 has 15 residues. In DNA, the CDR3 is TGTGCCAGCAACCAGGAGGGCCGGCTAGTCTATGGCTACACCTTC. Its protein is CASNQEGRLVYGYTF.

CDR3 in amino acids: CASSQVDMNTEAFF. The CDR3 nucleotides are TGCGCCAGCAGCCAAGTAGATATGAACACTGAAGCTTTCTTT. The rearrangement uses TRBV4-1 and TRBJ1-1; D unresolved. CDR1 is MGHRA and CDR2 is YSYEKL in the germline V gene. The CDR3 extends over 14 amino acids. The V gene lost 1 base and the J gene lost 0 bases, with 6 bases spanning the gap.

In the case of this clone: With a far larger clone one base away, a read error is the likely cause. The chain recombines TRBV5-4 with TRBJ2-7, with a possible D match to TRBD1 (5 bases). The CDR3 is 16 residues long. The germline V gene has CDR1 SGHNT and CDR2 YYREEE (reference sequence). V dropped 1 base and J dropped 3 bases, with 17 bases sitting between them. This chain's CDR3 is CASSLSTRAMGYEQYF. The CDR3 coding sequence is TGTGCCAGCAGCTTGTCCACCAGGGCTATGGGCTACGAGCAGTACTTC. The whole variable domain, filled in from reference TRBV5-4 and TRBJ2-7, reads ETGVTQSPTHLIKTRGQQVTLRCSSQSGHNTVSWYQQALGQGPQFIFQYYREEENGRGNFPPRFSGLQFPNYSSELNVNALELDDSALYLCASSLSTRAMGYEQYFGPGTRLTVT.

The chain uses TRBV9 and TRBJ2-1; possibly TRBD2 for D (6 bases). This CDR3 has 17 residues. The V gene lost 6 bases and the J gene lost 3 bases, with 22 bases spanning the gap. Per germline, CDR1 SGDLS and CDR2 YYNGEE. The CDR3 here is CASTLKVLGLGYNEQFF. CDR3 DNA sequence: TGTGCCAGCACCCTAAAAGTTCTGGGACTGGGCTACAATGAGCAGTTCTTC.

The chain carries TRBV30 and TRBJ2-1; 7 bases align to TRBD2. Germline CDR1 reads GTSNPN; CDR2 reads SVGIG (reference sequence). CDR3 length: 15 residues. Trimming at V came to 0 bases and at J to 3 bases, leaving 5 bases not matched to a gene. CDR3 nucleotide sequence: TGTGCCTGGAGTGTAAGGCGGGAGTTCTACAATGAGCAGTTCTTC. Amino acids: CAWSVRREFYNEQFF.

In the case of this clone: Only one base separates this from a far larger clonotype, so it likely reflects a read error. This rearrangement joins TRBV6-1 to TRBJ2-3; no clear D. Trimming took 4 bases from V and 5 from J, leaving 13 bases between them. The germline V gene encodes CDR1 MNHNS and CDR2 SASEGT. This CDR3 has 14 amino acids. DNA of the CDR3: TGTGCCAGCAGTGCGCGGTCCCTCGGAGATACGCAGTATTTT. It encodes CASSARSLGDTQYF.

The CDR3 region is CASRGTGRETQYF. CDR3 nucleotide sequence: TGTGCCAGCAGGGGGACAGGGCGAGAGACCCAGTACTTC. The J gene is TRBJ2-5, the V gene TRBV28; 9 nucleotides align to TRBD1. V shed 6 bases, J shed 4 bases, and the junction held 3 bases outside the gene matches. This CDR3 is 13 amino acids long. Germline V gene lookup returns CDR1 MDHEN and CDR2 SYDVKM.

The chain carries TRBV20-1 and TRBJ1-2; D unclear. V dropped 8 bases and J dropped 8 bases, with 12 bases sitting between them. This CDR3 contains 10 residues. Germline V gene data show CDR1 as DFQATT and CDR2 as SNEGSKA (reference sequence). The CDR3 DNA sequence: TGCAGTACAATTCTGGTCGGCTACACCTTC. It codes for CSTILVGYTF.

The CDR3 region is CASRLSRGASGSYEQYF. For the CDR3, the DNA is TGCGCCAGCAGATTGTCGAGGGGGGCTAGCGGGAGTTACGAGCAGTACTTC. The V call is TRBV5-1, the J call TRBJ2-7; 10 bases are shared with TRBD2. CDR1 SGHRS and CDR2 YFSETQ come from the germline V gene. The V gene end was trimmed by 5 bases and the J gene end by 4 bases; junction bases not matched to a gene: 15. CDR3 length: 17 residues.

The chain combines TRBV28 with TRBJ1-2, with D uncertain. V lost 6 bases to trimming and J lost 5 bases, with 7 bases between them. Germline V gene data show CDR1 as MDHEN and CDR2 as SYDVKM. This CDR3 is 11 amino acids long. CDR3 in DNA: TGTGCCAGCAGCACCCGGTATGGCTACACCTTC. This translates into CASSTRYGYTF.

The chain uses TRBV19 and TRBJ1-2; D unclear. Trimming pared 4 bases from V and 2 bases from J, leaving 11 bases between. The CDR3 runs 14 residues. The V gene's germline CDR1 is LNHDA and CDR2 SQIVND (reference sequence). The CDR3 DNA sequence: TGTGCCAGTAGTACCCTTGGCAGCAACTATGGCTACACCTTC. It translates to CASSTLGSNYGYTF.

The chain uses TRBV4-1 and TRBJ1-1, with D uncertain. The V end was cut by 3 bases, the J end by 1 base, with 15 bases between. CDR1 and CDR2 (germline): MGHRA, YSYEKL. CDR3 size: 16 residues. Here the CDR3 DNA reads TGCGCCAGCAGCCATCCAGTCCGGACGAAGAACACTGAAGCTTTCTTT. Translating gives CASSHPVRTKNTEAFF.

There are a few counts of this clone. The germline gene is not matched at one end of the junction; a read error may be the cause. This chain links TRBV7-7 with TRBJ2-3; unclear D gene. The CDR3 covers 16 residues. The germline V gene has CDR1 SSHAT and CDR2 FNYEAQ (reference sequence). The CDR3 region has the DNA TGTGCTAGCAGCGCCTCATTCCTCTCCAGCACAGATACGCAGTATTTT. This codes for CASSASFLSSTDTQYF. Full variable domain (remainder filled in from reference TRBV7-7 and TRBJ2-3): GAGVSQSPRYKVTKRGQDVTLRCDPISSHATLYWYQQALGQGPEFLTYFNYEAQPDKSGLPSDRFSAERPEGSISTLTIQRTEQRDSAMYRCASSASFLSSTDTQYFGPGTRLTVL.

V and J are TRBV5-1 and TRBJ2-6; D gene ambiguous. The CDR3 is made up of 14 amino acids. V gave up 4 bases and J gave up 0 bases, with 5 bases separating them. Germline assignment: CDR1 SGHRS and CDR2 YFSETQ. DNA for the CDR3: TGCGCCAGCAGCGTCTCCTCTGGGGCCAACGTCCTGACTTTC. Protein sequence: CASSVSSGANVLTF. The full variable domain, rest sourced from reference TRBV5-1 and TRBJ2-6, is KAGVTQTPRYLIKTRGQQVTLSCSPISGHRSVSWYQQTPGQGLQFLFEYFSETQRNKGNFPGRFSGRQFSNSRSEMNVSTLELGDSALYLCASSVSSGANVLTFGAGSRLTVL.

The rearrangement links TRBV11-3 to TRBJ2-2; the D call may be TRBD1 or TRBD2 (6 bases each). V was pared by 8 bases and J by 3 bases, with 10 bases between. CDR3 length equals 13 residues. Per the germline V gene, CDR1 is SGHNT and CDR2 is YENEEA. For the CDR3, the DNA is TGTGCCAGCGGGGGGCAGGACACCGGGGAGCTGTTTTTT. Protein product: CASGGQDTGELFF.

The rearrangement links TRBV28 to TRBJ1-3, with unresolved D. Trimming pared 6 bases from V and 0 bases from J, leaving 9 bases between. The CDR3 length is 14 residues. The germline V gene has CDR1 MDHEN and CDR2 SYDVKM. CDR3 region: CASSDRPSGNTIYF. The CDR3 bases are TGTGCCAGCAGCGACCGACCCTCTGGAAACACCATATATTTT.

The chain carries TRBV7-2 and TRBJ1-5; a weak D match, TRBD1 (5 bases). V was trimmed by 3 bases and J by 6 bases, leaving 15 bases between them. The CDR3 length is 15 residues. Germline lookup yields CDR1 SGHTA and CDR2 FQGNSA. CDR3 residues: CASSLEGRSGQPQHF. The CDR3 bases are TGTGCCAGCAGCTTGGAGGGGCGGTCCGGTCAGCCCCAGCATTTT.

On this clone itself: A far larger clone lies a single base away; this is likely a read error. The sample contains more than one DNA sequence encoding this CDR3. This chain connects TRBV28 to TRBJ2-5; D remains unclear. The germline CDR1 and CDR2 sequences are MDHEN and SYDVKM. There are 13 residues in the CDR3. CDR3 coding DNA: TGTGCCAGTAGTTTATCAGGTCGGGAGACCCAGTACTTC. As protein: CASSLSGRETQYF.